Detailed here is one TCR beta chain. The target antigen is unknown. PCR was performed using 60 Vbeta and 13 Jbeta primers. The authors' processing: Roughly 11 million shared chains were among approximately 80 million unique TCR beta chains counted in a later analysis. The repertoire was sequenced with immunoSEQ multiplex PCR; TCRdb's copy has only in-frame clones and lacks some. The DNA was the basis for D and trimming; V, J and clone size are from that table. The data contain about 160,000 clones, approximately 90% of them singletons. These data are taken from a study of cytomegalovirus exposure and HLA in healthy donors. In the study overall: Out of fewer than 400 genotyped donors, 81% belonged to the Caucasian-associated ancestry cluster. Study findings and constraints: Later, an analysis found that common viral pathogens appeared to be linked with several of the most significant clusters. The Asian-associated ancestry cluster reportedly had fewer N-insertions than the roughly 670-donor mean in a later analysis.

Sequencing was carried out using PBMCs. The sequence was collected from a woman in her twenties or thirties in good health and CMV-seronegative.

The CDR3 DNA reads TGTGCCAGCAGCTTAGGGGGGGTCGGGGGTTCCTACAATGAGCAGTTCTTC. Amino acids: CASSLGGVGGSYNEQFF. V gene TRBV7-2 combines with J gene TRBJ2-1, with D maybe TRBD2 (6 bases). V lost 1 base to trimming and J lost 1 base, with 14 bases between them. CDR1 SGHTA and CDR2 FQGNSA come from the germline V gene. The CDR3 is 17 amino acids.